The 18 T cell receptor beta chains in this list originate from one sample, sequenced in a study of blood T cells in healthy people across ages. Primed by a sample-barcoded 5' primer and a J-beta primer mix, a second PCR proceeded for roughly 6 to 12 cycles. MiXCR was run by TCRdb on the 5' RACE reads, yielding one entry per CDR3 protein. This sample has about 640,000 distinct CDR3 sequences, with 25% to 35% found just once. Specimen: blood. The receptors shown here come from a woman aged 80 or older in good health.

This chain uses TRBV24-1 with TRBJ2-7; D is possibly TRBD1 (6 bases). The germline CDR1 and CDR2 sequences are KGHDR and SFDVKD. Trimming removed 5 bases at V and 6 bases at J, with 16 bases between. The CDR3 consists of 14 residues. The CDR3 DNA is TGTGCCACCAGTGGCCCGACAGGAGAGGGCGAGCAGTACTTC. The encoded protein is CATSGPTGEGEQYF.

This clonotype has more than one count but fewer than ten. In DNA form, the CDR3 reads TGTGCCAGCGGCCGAGGACAGGAGAAGAATGAAAAACTGTTTTTT. This codes for CASGRGQEKNEKLFF. V is TRBV6-4 and J is TRBJ1-4; 7 nucleotides agree with TRBD1. Germline CDR1 is MRHNA and CDR2 is SNTAGT. V was pared by 8 bases and J by 5 bases, with 11 bases of the junction left unmatched. The CDR3 runs 15 residues.

The sample holds many counts of this clonotype. The chain joins TRBV6-2 or TRBV6-3 to TRBJ1-2, with D uncertain. Germline V gene data show CDR1 as MNHEY and CDR2 as SVGEGT. V lost 4 bases and J 5 bases, leaving 11 bases between the germline ends. The CDR3 contains 13 residues. DNA of the CDR3: TGTGCCAGCAGTTTCAACGTTGGGTATGGCTACACCTTC. Residues: CASSFNVGYGYTF.

Only a few counts were recorded for this clonotype. This may stem from a read error, because a much larger clone lies one nucleotide away. The chain joins TRBV5-1 to TRBJ2-4; D is uncertain. TRBJ2-7 matches the DNA end more closely, so the J call is doubtful. CDR3 length: 15 residues. The germline CDR1 and CDR2 sequences are SGHRS and YFSETQ. The CDR3: CASSLNTGAPYEQYF. CDR3 coding DNA: TGCGCCAGCAGTCTAAACACGGGCGCCCCCTACGAGCAGTACTTC.

This clonotype has a handful of counts. V usage is TRBV3-1 and J usage is TRBJ2-3; possible D gene TRBD1, 6 bases. The V gene's germline CDR1 is LGHDT and CDR2 YNNKEL (reference sequence). The germline V and J ends were trimmed by 1 base and 2 bases, with 10 bases remaining between them. CDR3 length equals 15 residues. Here the CDR3 reads CASSQGQVNTDTQYF. In DNA, the CDR3 is TGTGCCAGCAGCCAAGGACAGGTGAACACAGATACGCAGTATTTT.

This clonotype was found a few times. This chain connects TRBV6-1 to TRBJ1-1; 7 positions match TRBD1. The V gene's germline CDR1 is MNHNS and CDR2 SASEGT. The V segment lost 4 bases and the J segment 3 bases; nucleotides outside the gene matches: 8. This CDR3 contains 15 residues. CDR3 in amino acids: CASSVKPGGDTEAFF. DNA for the CDR3: TGTGCCAGCAGTGTGAAGCCAGGGGGGGACACTGAAGCTTTCTTT.

The chain couples TRBV20-1 to TRBJ2-7; 8 bases align to TRBD1. There are 12 residues in the CDR3. V was pared by 4 bases and J by 5 bases, with 4 bases of the junction left unmatched. CDR1 and CDR2 (germline): DFQATT, SNEGSKA (reference sequence). CDR3 nucleotide sequence: TGCAGTGCTAACAGGGGGAGCAACGAGCAGTACTTC. The encoded protein is CSANRGSNEQYF.

With respect to this clonotype: One end of the junction varies from germline; a read error may be responsible. The chain uses TRBV6-2 or TRBV6-3 and TRBJ2-6, with TRBD1 identical over 10 bases. This CDR3 is built from 18 residues. Germline V CDR1 and CDR2: MNHEY, SVGEGT. CDR3: CASSYGRTGGSGANVRTF. CDR3 sequence (DNA): TGTGCCAGCAGTTACGGGCGGACAGGGGGTTCTGGGGCCAACGTCCGGACTTTC.

This clonotype was seen ten or more times. This chain connects TRBV6-2 or TRBV6-3 to TRBJ2-3; 10 nucleotides match TRBD1. CDR3 length: 17 amino acids. The ends lost 5 bases at V and 3 bases at J; junction bases unmatched: 11. CDR1 is MNHEY, CDR2 SVGEGT, per germline. CDR3 sequence: CASSHETGTGDTDTQYF. The CDR3, as DNA: TGTGCCAGCAGTCACGAAACCGGGACAGGGGATACAGATACGCAGTATTTT.

V usage is TRBV28 and J usage is TRBJ1-1, with D uncertain. V lost 1 base and J 4 bases, leaving 4 bases between the germline ends. CDR1 MDHEN and CDR2 SYDVKM come from the germline V gene. The CDR3 length is 12 residues. The CDR3 here is CASSLLPTEAFF. In nucleotides, the CDR3 is TGTGCCAGCAGTTTATTACCCACTGAAGCTTTCTTT.

This clonotype has at least ten counts. V gene TRBV7-9 combines with J gene TRBJ1-4; 8 bases are a match to TRBD1. The CDR3 contains 14 residues. From germline, CDR1 is SEHNR and CDR2 FQNEAQ (reference sequence). Trimming removed 4 bases from V and 5 bases from J; junction bases left unmatched: 3. Here the CDR3 DNA reads TGTGCCAGCAGCTCAGGGGGCAGGAATGAAAAACTGTTTTTT. Its translation: CASSSGGRNEKLFF.

V and J are TRBV11-3 and TRBJ2-3; the D gene is possibly TRBD2 (5 bases). Trimming left V 4 bases short and J 5 bases short, with 10 bases between. Germline CDR1 and CDR2: SGHNT and YENEEA. The CDR3 sequence is 13 residues long. CDR3 DNA sequence: TGTGCCAGCAGCTCGACTAAGGGAGATACGCAGTATTTT. Residues: CASSSTKGDTQYF.

The V and J genes are TRBV7-9 and TRBJ2-2; 7 bases align to TRBD1. V gave up 2 bases and J gave up 0 bases; unmatched junction bases: 9. The CDR3 length is 18 residues. Germline V gene sequence: CDR1 SEHNR, CDR2 FQNEAQ (reference sequence). CDR3 protein: CASSLRKFGTANTGELFF. CDR3 DNA: TGTGCCAGCAGCTTACGAAAGTTTGGGACAGCGAACACCGGGGAGCTGTTTTTT.

Notes on this clonotype: A much larger clone lies a single base off, so this may be a read error. The genes are TRBV5-1 and TRBJ2-3; D is unclear. Trimming removed 0 bases from V and 8 bases from J, with 13 bases in between. The CDR3 runs 14 residues. CDR1 SGHRS and CDR2 YFSETQ come from the germline V gene. CDR3 sequence: CASSLGVVAGTQYF. CDR3 in DNA: TGCGCCAGCAGCTTGGGGGTAGTGGCAGGTACGCAGTATTTT.

This clonotype was found once. The chain is built from TRBV30 and TRBJ1-1, with D perhaps TRBD1 (5 bases). Germline lookup yields CDR1 GTSNPN and CDR2 SVGIG (reference sequence). V was pared by 1 base and J by 7 bases, with 10 bases between. The CDR3 contains 12 residues. DNA of the CDR3: TGTGCCTGGAGTGACCGGGGCCGTGAAGCTTTCTTT. This sequence encodes CAWSDRGREAFF.

This clonotype was found many times. V usage is TRBV9 and J usage is TRBJ1-1; a possible D gene is TRBD1 (5 bases). This CDR3 contains 14 residues. Germline V gene lookup returns CDR1 SGDLS and CDR2 YYNGEE. Trimming cost V 4 bases and J 1 base, with 11 bases left between them. CDR3 sequence: CASSPSGANTEAFF. The DNA of the CDR3 is TGTGCCAGCAGCCCATCCGGGGCGAACACTGAAGCTTTCTTT.

The chain has TRBV6-1 and TRBJ1-5, with no clear D. Deletions cut 6 bases from V and 6 bases from J, with 18 bases between. Germline assignment: CDR1 MNHNS and CDR2 SASEGT. The CDR3 runs 15 residues. CDR3 amino acids: CASRQRGRGGQPQHF. DNA of the CDR3: TGTGCCAGCAGACAGAGAGGGCGGGGTGGTCAGCCCCAGCATTTT.

There are many counts of this clonotype. The CDR3 reads CASSPPVTKNIQYF. The CDR3 bases are TGTGCCAGCAGCCCGCCAGTGACCAAAAACATTCAGTACTTC. This chain links TRBV7-9 with TRBJ2-4; no firm D call. The CDR3 length is 14 residues. V gave up 5 bases and J gave up 2 bases, with 10 bases separating them. CDR1 and CDR2 from the germline V gene are SEHNR and FQNEAQ (reference sequence).